This TCR beta chain originates from a study of OX40 agonist ivuxolimab in advanced cancers. Study-wide context: Ivuxolimab, which targeted the costimulatory receptor OX40 (CD134), was an agonistic, fully human IgG2 monoclonal antibody. Prior anti-PD-1, anti-PD-L1 or anti-CTLA-4 therapy was permitted, and 40% to 50% of dose-escalation patients had received checkpoint inhibitors. The paper describes the monotherapy dose-escalation part (N = 52 patients) of the phase I trial of ivuxolimab. Three dose-escalation patients achieved partial responses, one with hepatocellular carcinoma and two with cutaneous melanoma. Of the 50 or so patients in dose escalation, 19 had hepatocellular carcinoma, approximately 15 had melanoma, 9 had renal cell carcinoma and 9 had head and neck cancer. The dose-escalation cohort was roughly 80% male with a mean age of about 65 years, ranging from roughly 20 to 80. Intravenous ivuxolimab was administered to patients every 2 weeks at six dose levels: 0.01, 0.1, 0.3, 1.5, 3 and 10 mg/kg. Peripheral TCRbeta sequencing was intended to test whether TCR sequence diversity was altered and clonal T-cell expansion was caused by ivuxolimab.

For this clone: The clone's antigen remains unknown. No clone much larger than this one lies a single base away; base qualities are absent.

To sequence the TCRbeta CDR3 region, genomic DNA was isolated from the sorted cells. TCRbeta CDR3 regions were sequenced using the immunoSEQ Assay. Drawn from immuneACCESS, this table holds only the in-frame rearrangements with V and J called that TCRdb kept. Clones are partly lost; checked studies trace under half to an unresolved V gene and leave the rest unexplained. This sample is represented by some 80,000 clones; approximately 90% of them were singletons. The ten largest clones add up to about 3% of the sample. Beyond this particular receptor, the publication reports: Antigen specificity was not determined for the clonally expanded peripheral T cells. After ivuxolimab, expanded clones were on average more numerous among CD8+ T cells than among CD4+ T cells. In partial responders in the 0.1-3.0 mg/kg groups, normalized peripheral clonal expansion was found to be among the lowest, especially among CD8+ T cells. Low levels of normalized T-cell clonal expansion were also seen in some patients who did not respond. At doses from 0.1 to 3.0 mg/kg, clonal expansion was seen in both CD4+ and CD8+ blood T cells between baseline and week 6.

Including cysteine and phenylalanine, the CDR3 has 15 amino acids. The read is trimmed to its CDR3 DNA, 45 bases read in frame from base 1. CDR1 and CDR2 are read off the germline V gene (reference sequence) as LNHNV and YYDKDF. Here V drops 1 base and J drops 6 bases, and the junction holds 1 base not matched to any gene. Patients with a history of autoimmune disease or receiving systemic immunosuppression were excluded from the trial. Peripheral blood for TCR sequencing was collected from all dose cohorts at baseline, on cycle 4 day 1, and on cycle 7 day 1. The samples were drawn from a first-in-human, open-label, multicenter phase I dose-escalation trial of ivuxolimab. The trial enrolled adults with locally advanced or metastatic head and neck squamous cell, hepatocellular, melanoma or renal cell carcinoma. Before TCR sequencing, CD4+ T cells and CD8+ T cells were sorted from peripheral blood as separate populations.

This sample comprised CD4+ or CD8+ T cells sorted from blood, obtained in a trial of the OX40 agonist ivuxolimab. The clonotype originates from an adult with an advanced solid tumor such as melanoma, head and neck, liver or kidney cancer. The sequence is built from TRBV15 and TRBJ2-2; 11 junctional bases match TRBD1. The CDR3 has the sequence CATSRGGQGAGELFF. The sequence in DNA is TGTGCCACCAGCAGAGGGGGACAGGGGGCCGGGGAGCTGTTTTTT.